This T cell receptor (beta chain) emerged from a study of shared clonotypes between healthy human individuals. CDR3 length: 18 amino acids. Looked up from germline, CDR1 is SEHNR and CDR2 is FQNEAQ (reference sequence). The trim removed 2 bases at V and 0 bases at J, leaving 6 bases unmatched. Produced via immunoSEQ multiplex PCR; TCRdb's table is partial and in-frame only. The table lists about 2.3 million clones, around 93% of them singletons. The clonotype comes from a man aged 18 to 35 in good health. Some clones in this sample may be carry-over from other donors' samples. This chain connects TRBV7-9 to TRBJ2-1, with 11 bases that match TRBD2. Sequenced material: naive CD4+ T cells from PBMCs. Subset indicated: CD45RA+ positively selected. The CDR3 spells CASSLRPGLAGSYNEQFF. The CDR3 nucleotides read TGTGCCAGCAGCTTAAGGCCCGGACTAGCGGGCTCCTACAATGAGCAGTTCTTC.